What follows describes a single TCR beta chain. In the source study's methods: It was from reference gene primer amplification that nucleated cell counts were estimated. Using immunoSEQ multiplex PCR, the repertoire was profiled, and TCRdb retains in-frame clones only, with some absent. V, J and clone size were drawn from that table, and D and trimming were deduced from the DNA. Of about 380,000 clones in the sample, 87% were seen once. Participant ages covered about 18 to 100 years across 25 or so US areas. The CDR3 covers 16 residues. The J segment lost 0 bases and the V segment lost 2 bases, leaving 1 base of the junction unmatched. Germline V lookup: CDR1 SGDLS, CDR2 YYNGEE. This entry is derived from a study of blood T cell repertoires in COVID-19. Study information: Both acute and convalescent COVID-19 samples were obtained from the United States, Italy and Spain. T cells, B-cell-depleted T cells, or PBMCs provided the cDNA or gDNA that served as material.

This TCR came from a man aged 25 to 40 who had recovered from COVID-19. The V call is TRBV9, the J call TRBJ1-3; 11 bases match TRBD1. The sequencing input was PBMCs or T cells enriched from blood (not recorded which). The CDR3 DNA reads TGTGCCAGCAGCGTCGGGACAGGGGGCTCTGGAAACACCATATATTTT. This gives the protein CASSVGTGGSGNTIYF.